A single sample gave rise to the 3 T cell receptor beta chains below, sequenced in a study of T cell repertoires in cytomegalovirus infection. TCRdb independently ran MiXCR on the reads; one entry per CDR3 protein. This table has 500,000 to 600,000 distinct CDR3 sequences, more than 15% appearing once. The sample consisted of CD8+ T cells from PBMCs. Source of these receptors: a human donor in good health (CMV status not recorded). Some clones in this sample may be carry-over from other donors' samples.

This clonotype was detected a few times. The chain recombines TRBV19 with TRBJ2-1; 13 positions match TRBD2. The CDR3 consists of 14 residues. V dropped 5 bases and J dropped 9; count of bases not matched to a gene: 4. Germline CDR1 LNHDA, CDR2 SQIVND (reference sequence). CDR3 residues: CASSGLAGDGEQFF. The CDR3, as DNA: TGTGCCAGTAGTGGACTAGCGGGAGATGGTGAGCAGTTCTTC.

CDR3 DNA sequence: TGCAGTGCTAGACCTCGGCCTAGCGGAAACACAGATACGCAGTATTTT. The encoded protein is CSARPRPSGNTDTQYF. This rearrangement joins TRBV20-1 to TRBJ2-3, with TRBD2 matching over 7 bases. J gave up 2 bases and V 2 bases, and 10 bases lay outside the gene matches. Germline V gene sequence: CDR1 DFQATT, CDR2 SNEGSKA (reference sequence). This CDR3 comprises 16 residues.

The chain combines TRBV13 with TRBJ2-7, with D hard to call. Per germline, CDR1 PRHDT and CDR2 FYEKMQ (reference sequence). CDR3 size: 17 residues. V gave up 0 bases and J gave up 2 bases, with 17 bases separating them. CDR3 in DNA: TGTGCCAGCAGCTTAGGCCTTACGGTGGGAAAACCCTACGAGCAGTACTTC. It codes for CASSLGLTVGKPYEQYF. Variable domain in full (rest from reference TRBV13 and TRBJ2-7): AAGVIQSPRHLIKEKRETATLKCYPIPRHDTVYWYQQGPGQDPQFLISFYEKMQSDKGSIPDRFSAQQFSDYHSELNMSSLELGDSALYFCASSLGLTVGKPYEQYFGPGTRLTVT.